This T cell receptor (beta chain) is from a study of cytomegalovirus exposure and HLA in healthy donors. This table comes from immunoSEQ multiplex PCR, and its TCRdb copy is limited to in-frame clones, with some not included. The sample yields about 73,000 clones, approximately 90% seen once. This clone was seen more than once but under ten times. Its antigen is as yet unknown. With V trimmed by 4 bases and J by 0 bases, 12 bases remained unmatched. This CDR3 has 19 residues. The V gene's germline CDR1 is SNHLY and CDR2 FYNNEI. The study's findings and limits: In vitro data verified three CMV-associated chains as specific for CMV antigens. The dataset shows that most TCR sequences were rare, while some public TCRs occurred in many donors.

Material: PBMCs. This clonotype was sampled from a woman younger than 30 in good health and CMV-seropositive. The rearrangement joins TRBV2 to TRBJ2-1, with 10 positions matching TRBD2. CDR3 nucleotide sequence: TGTGCCAGCAGTGTACCATCTAGCGGGAGACCCAGCTCCTACAATGAGCAGTTCTTC. Its protein product is CASSVPSSGRPSSYNEQFF.